Presented here are 5 T cell receptor beta chains from one specimen sequenced in a study of early stage breast cancer tumors (TCRdb year 2017). The library was generated by the immunoSEQ multiplex PCR assay. Sourced from immuneACCESS, this table was stored by TCRdb with only in-frame sequences that have V and J called. A share of the clones is absent; for the studies checked, an unresolved V gene accounts for under half, and the remainder has no known explanation. In this sample the table shows around 14,000 clones, approximately 84% of which occur a single time. 4.9% of the sample is in the top ten clones. The sequenced material came from normal breast tissue next to the tumor. The receptors stem from a person aged 30-39 years with breast cancer.

This chain connects TRBV5-1 to TRBJ1-2; perhaps TRBD1 as D (5 bases). Germline assignment: CDR1 SGHRS and CDR2 YFSETQ. CDR3 length: 14 residues. Trimming took 4 bases from V and 2 from J, leaving 12 bases between them. DNA of the CDR3: TGCGCCAGCAGCGCCGGGGGGGAGAACTATGGCTACACCTTC. Protein sequence: CASSAGGENYGYTF.

This chain uses TRBV7-8 with TRBJ2-7; 9 nucleotides line up with TRBD2. With 4 bases clipped from V and 0 bases from J, the junction kept 1 base outside the gene matches. This CDR3 has 14 residues. Germline assignment: CDR1 SGHVS and CDR2 FQNEAQ. Written as DNA, the CDR3 is TGTGCCAGCAGCTCGACTAGCGGCTCCTACGAGCAGTACTTC. This translates into CASSSTSGSYEQYF.

CDR3 protein: CASSMTGNYGYTF. Written as DNA, the CDR3 is TGTGCCAGCAGCATGACGGGGAACTATGGCTACACCTTC. The chain combines TRBV7-2 with TRBJ1-2; D uncertain. The CDR3 covers 13 residues. V lost 5 bases and J lost 2, with 9 bases in between. CDR1 SGHTA and CDR2 FQGNSA come from the germline V gene.

The chain recombines TRBV6-1 with TRBJ2-7, with 11 bases aligning to TRBD2. Germline V gene data show CDR1 as MNHNS and CDR2 as SASEGT. V was clipped by 5 bases and J by 7 bases; unmatched bases: 10. This CDR3 spans 15 amino acids. In nucleotides, the CDR3 is TGTGCCAGCAGTCAGGGACTAGCGGAGTTCTGGGAGCAGTACTTC. It encodes CASSQGLAEFWEQYF.

The CDR3: CASSEASKELFF. CDR3 nucleotide sequence: TGTGCCAGCAGTGAAGCGAGCAAGGAACTGTTTTTT. This chain links TRBV6-1 with TRBJ1-4; no clear D. The ends were cut back, 0 bases at V and 12 bases at J, with 8 bases in the middle. The germline CDR1 and CDR2 sequences are MNHNS and SASEGT. CDR3 length: 12 residues.